The 22 T cell receptor beta chains reported below all come from one sample, sequenced in a study of T cell responses to AZD1222 COVID-19 vaccine. Sequencing used immunoSEQ multiplex PCR; TCRdb keeps in-frame clones, though not all of them. Counted here are 150,000 to 200,000 clones, roughly 87% occurring once; the ten biggest clones make up about 3%. The sequences come from peripheral blood, collected on day 0 of AZD1222 vaccination. The receptors were gathered from an adult in good health.

The CDR3, as DNA: TGTGCCAGCATGGGGACAGATAATTCACCCCTCCACTTT. Translation: CASMGTDNSPLHF. The genes are TRBV12-3 or TRBV12-4 and TRBJ1-6, with TRBD1 matching 7 bases. The CDR3 length is 13 residues. V shed 7 bases and J 5 bases; nucleotides not matched to a gene: 2.

The V gene is TRBV6-5, the J gene TRBJ2-3; no definite D call. V was trimmed by 6 bases and J by 4 bases, leaving 5 bases between them. The germline V gene has CDR1 MNHEY and CDR2 SVGAGI. The CDR3 runs 11 residues. In DNA form, the CDR3 reads TGTGCCAGCAGCACGGCAGATACGCAGTATTTT. Its protein product is CASSTADTQYF.

This clone was seen a handful of times. The DNA of the CDR3 is TGTGCCAGCAGCTCAGCACTCGGGACAGGGGAGAAGGACTATGGCTACACCTTC. Translation: CASSSALGTGEKDYGYTF. The V gene is TRBV7-9, the J gene TRBJ1-2; 10 bases align to TRBD1. Germline V CDR1 and CDR2: SEHNR, FQNEAQ (reference sequence). Trimming took 4 bases from V and 3 from J; bases not matched to a gene: 14. This CDR3 has 18 amino acids.

This clone has only a few counts. The chain has TRBV28 and TRBJ1-5; possible D gene TRBD1, 6 bases. Per germline, CDR1 MDHEN and CDR2 SYDVKM. Trimming stripped 1 base from V and 3 bases from J, with 7 bases between. The CDR3 totals 14 residues. The CDR3 DNA reads as TGTGCCAGCAGTTTATCGGGGGCCAATCAGCCCCAGCATTTT. As protein: CASSLSGANQPQHF.

V and J are TRBV2 and TRBJ2-1; a possible D gene is TRBD1 (6 bases). This CDR3 is built from 12 residues. Germline CDR1 reads SNHLY; CDR2 reads FYNNEI. V was trimmed by 8 bases and J by 6 bases, leaving 11 bases between them. CDR3 region: CASRGQFNEQFF. CDR3 nucleotide sequence: TGTGCCAGCCGTGGACAGTTCAATGAGCAGTTCTTC.

CDR3 loop: CASSPWGDRESSGANVLTF. CDR3 DNA sequence: TGTGCCAGCAGCCCCTGGGGGGACAGGGAAAGCTCTGGGGCCAACGTCCTGACTTTC. The chain recombines TRBV7-3 with TRBJ2-6; 9 nucleotides agree with TRBD1. Trimming at V came to 5 bases and at J to 0 bases, leaving 11 bases not matched to a gene. Germline V lookup: CDR1 SGHTA, CDR2 FQGTGA. The CDR3 has 19 residues.

The chain is built from TRBV5-1 and TRBJ2-5; D not resolved. With 2 bases removed from V and 1 base from J, the gap between germline ends came to 0 bases. CDR1 and CDR2 (germline): SGHRS, YFSETQ. This CDR3 has 11 amino acids. The CDR3 nucleotides read TGCGCCAGCAGCTTCCAAGAGACCCAGTACTTC. Protein product: CASSFQETQYF. Full variable domain (rest looked up from reference TRBV5-1 and TRBJ2-5): KAGVTQTPRYLIKTRGQQVTLSCSPISGHRSVSWYQQTPGQGLQFLFEYFSETQRNKGNFPGRFSGRQFSNSRSEMNVSTLELGDSALYLCASSFQETQYFGPGTRLLVL.

V and J are TRBV19 and TRBJ1-4, with D possibly being TRBD1 (6 bases). Germline V lookup: CDR1 LNHDA, CDR2 SQIVND (reference sequence). The V end lost 4 bases, the J end lost 5 bases, and 11 bases lay between the germline ends. The CDR3 spans 14 residues. In DNA form, the CDR3 reads TGTGCCAGTAGTAACGGACAGAGCAATGAAAAACTGTTTTTT. Protein: CASSNGQSNEKLFF.

The CDR3 DNA reads as TGTGCCCTACGACGGAGAAGGAACACTGAAGCTTTCTTT. This sequence encodes CALRRRRNTEAFF. The chain employs TRBV6-5 and TRBJ1-1; unclear D gene. The V gene lost 11 bases and the J gene lost 1 base, with 14 bases spanning the gap. Germline V gene lookup returns CDR1 MNHEY and CDR2 SVGAGI. The CDR3 contains 13 residues.

This chain links TRBV6-1 with TRBJ2-5; 9 bases align to TRBD2. CDR3 length equals 15 residues. The V gene's germline CDR1 is MNHNS and CDR2 SASEGT. The V segment lost 2 bases and the J segment 5 bases; nucleotides outside the gene matches: 6. The CDR3 protein is CASSERGGREETQYF. DNA of the CDR3: TGTGCCAGCAGTGAACGGGGCGGGAGGGAGGAGACCCAGTACTTC.

The chain couples TRBV6-5 to TRBJ1-6; D is unresolved. CDR1 and CDR2 (germline): MNHEY, SVGAGI. Deletions cut 5 bases from V and 8 bases from J, with 10 bases between. The CDR3 has 13 residues. The CDR3 DNA is TGTGCCAGCAGTATAAACAGAGATTCACCCCTCCACTTT. Translation: CASSINRDSPLHF.

The chain combines TRBV30 with TRBJ1-5, with 9 bases lining up with TRBD1. V was clipped by 2 bases and J by 11 bases; unmatched bases: 4. Germline CDR1 reads GTSNPN; CDR2 reads SVGIG (reference sequence). This CDR3 has 12 residues. In nucleotides, the CDR3 is TGTGCCTGGAGTCGGGACAGGGAAACCCAGCATTTT. Translating it yields CAWSRDRETQHF.

The V and J genes are TRBV30 and TRBJ2-3; perhaps TRBD1 as D (5 bases). This CDR3 is 14 amino acids long. The germline V and J ends were trimmed by 4 bases and 2 bases, with 13 bases remaining between them. The germline CDR1 and CDR2 sequences are GTSNPN and SVGIG (reference sequence). As DNA, the CDR3 is TGTGCCTGGACGGACATATGGAACACAGATACGCAGTATTTT. Amino acid sequence: CAWTDIWNTDTQYF.

The J gene is TRBJ2-7, the V gene TRBV5-4, with a weak D call TRBD2 (6 bases). The length of the CDR3 is 14 residues. The germline CDR1 and CDR2 sequences are SGHNT and YYREEE (reference sequence). V lost 3 bases to trimming and J lost 3 bases, with 13 bases between them. In nucleotides, the CDR3 is TGTGCCAGCAGCTCGGGACTCGCCGTCTACGAGCAGTACTTC. It specifies CASSSGLAVYEQYF.

This chain links TRBV27 with TRBJ2-7; no reliable D call. Germline CDR1 is MNHEY and CDR2 is SMNVEV (reference sequence). Deletions cut 4 bases from V and 0 bases from J, with 13 bases between. The CDR3 is made up of 15 amino acids. CDR3 loop: CASSSPGSSSYEQYF. CDR3 DNA sequence: TGTGCCAGCAGTTCCCCCGGGTCTAGCTCCTACGAGCAGTACTTC.

The chain employs TRBV9 and TRBJ1-2, with D hard to call. With 0 bases removed from V and 5 bases from J, the gap between germline ends came to 17 bases. The CDR3 loop spans 16 amino acids. In germline, CDR1 is SGDLS, CDR2 YYNGEE. The CDR3, as DNA: TGTGCCAGCAGCGTAGCTCTGGGTCGGGCTTCTTATGGCTACACCTTC. This sequence encodes CASSVALGRASYGYTF.

The J gene is TRBJ1-1, the V gene TRBV2; D not certain. Germline loops: CDR1 SNHLY, CDR2 FYNNEI. Trimming left V 0 bases short and J 11 bases short, with 13 bases between. The CDR3 is 13 residues long. CDR3 nucleotide sequence: TGTGCCAGCAGTGAAGCGCTTCGCGCAGCTGCTTTCTTT. Encoded protein: CASSEALRAAAFF.

The genes are TRBV19 and TRBJ2-7; no definite D call. V lost 11 bases and J lost 2, with 22 bases in between. The CDR3 length is 15 residues. Germline values: CDR1 LNHDA, CDR2 SQIVND (reference sequence). The CDR3 protein is CASAPWDSSPYEQYF. CDR3 bases: TGTGCCTCCGCACCCTGGGATTCTTCACCCTACGAGCAGTACTTC.

The chain links TRBV9 to TRBJ1-2; D is ambiguous. The V gene's germline CDR1 is SGDLS and CDR2 YYNGEE. There are 14 residues in the CDR3. The V gene lost 0 bases and the J gene lost 8 bases, with 14 bases spanning the gap. The CDR3 nucleotides are TGTGCCAGCAGCGTAGTGAGTAGGCTCGGGGGCTACACCTTC. It translates to CASSVVSRLGGYTF.

The V and J genes are TRBV2 and TRBJ1-5, with 8 bases fitting TRBD1. Germline V lookup: CDR1 SNHLY, CDR2 FYNNEI. V was pared by 11 bases and J by 6 bases, with 9 bases of the junction left unmatched. This CDR3 is built from 13 residues. The CDR3 sequence is CAGSGQGGQPQHF. The DNA for the CDR3 is TGTGCCGGAAGCGGACAGGGCGGTCAGCCCCAGCATTTT.

The chain combines TRBV7-3 with TRBJ2-1, with 10 bases fitting TRBD2. Unmatched junction bases numbered 5, after V lost 2 bases and J lost 7 bases. The CDR3 sequence is 15 residues long. Germline assignment: CDR1 SGHTA and CDR2 FQGTGA. The CDR3, as DNA: TGTGCCAGCAGCTTAGCTAGCGGGAGCAGAAATGAGCAGTTCTTC. This sequence encodes CASSLASGSRNEQFF.

The gene calls are TRBV7-8 and TRBJ2-1; D perhaps matches TRBD1 (5 bases). V lost 5 bases and J 6 bases, leaving 14 bases between the germline ends. The germline V gene encodes CDR1 SGHVS and CDR2 FQNEAQ. CDR3 size: 14 residues. This CDR3 reads CASSPQGVSNEQFF. CDR3 DNA: TGTGCCAGCAGCCCCCAAGGGGTCAGCAATGAGCAGTTCTTC. The full variable domain, its missing parts supplied by reference TRBV7-8 and TRBJ2-1, is GAGVSQSPRYKVAKRGQDVALRCDPISGHVSLFWYQQALGQGPEFLTYFQNEAQLDKSGLPSDRFFAERPEGSVSTLKIQRTQQEDSAVYLCASSPQGVSNEQFFGPGTRLTVL.